Listed below are T cell receptor beta chains from one sample, sequenced in a study of blood T cell repertoires in COVID-19. The data were produced by immunoSEQ multiplex PCR, yet TCRdb's version contains in-frame clones alone and is incomplete. Here the sample spans about 62,000 clones, approximately 92% being singletons. Sequencing input: peripheral blood. Receptors originate from a woman aged 60 to 75 with COVID-19, enrolled during active disease. Both conserved end residues are trimmed from each CDR3.

TRBJ2-6	TRBV9	ASSVSSGSTSGANVLT
TRBJ1-1	TRBV6-2/TRBV6-3	ASTPRRYREAF
TRBJ1-6	TRBV30	AWKTGQGAFYNSPLH
TRBJ1-2	TRBV27	ASSLSGDRGGYT
TRBJ2-1	TRBV7-9	ASSSRLAGGRNEQF
TRBJ2-7	TRBV5-4	ASTHKQGGFSYEQY
TRBJ2-2	TRBV11-3	ASSTGLASGELF
TRBJ2-3	TRBV5-1	ASSRDSADTQY
TRBJ1-3	TRBV4-1	ASSQATGAFSGNTIY
TRBJ1-1	TRBV20-1	SASSRGTEAF
TRBJ2-3	TRBV2	ASSERASGGDTQY
TRBJ2-3	TRBV9	ASSVLVGPTDTQY
TRBJ2-3	TRBV10-3	AISESKSGSTDTQY
TRBJ1-3	TRBV30	AWSVPTGSGNTIY
TRBJ1-3	TRBV24-1	ATSGKFGNTIY
TRBJ1-1	TRBV7-2	ASSLHRKNTEAF
TRBJ2-7	TRBV4-3	ASSQEDRGDYEQY
TRBJ1-6	TRBV11-2	ASSPLGVSYNSPLH
TRBJ1-2	TRBV21-1	ASSKARDREKYGYT
TRBJ1-1	TRBV19	ASRDLGTGDGNTEAF
TRBJ1-1	TRBV9	ASSPRGQTISEAF
TRBJ1-2	TRBV6-5	ASSFLPQGNGYT
TRBJ1-2	TRBV6-5	ASRRTETYGYT
TRBJ2-7	TRBV6-2/TRBV6-3	ASSPTSGTAYEQY
TRBJ2-5	TRBV23-1	ASSQGQGLRETQY
TRBJ2-5	TRBV9	ASSPASGGETQY
TRBJ2-2	TRBV9	ASSVVPSNTGELF
TRBJ1-2	TRBV6-1	ASSEALLVTYGYT